This T cell receptor (beta chain) was sequenced for a study of shared clonotypes between healthy human individuals. Study in general: Those who served as donors were a couple of women and a few men between the ages of 18 and 49.

The donors, all of them Caucasian adults, lived in Nashville, Tennessee. Germline CDR1 and CDR2: SNHLY and FYNNEI. V dropped 5 bases and J dropped 2; count of bases not matched to a gene: 10. The CDR3 spans 17 residues. Profiling relied on immunoSEQ multiplex PCR, and the TCRdb table lists in-frame clones only, not all of them. The repertoire holds 2 million to 3 million clones, approximately 94% seen once, with approximately 0.37% in the top ten. The sequencing input was naive CD4+ T cells from PBMCs. Regarding subset: CD45RA+ positively selected. This TCR derives from a man aged 18 to 29 in good health. Some clones in this sample may be carry-over from other donors' samples. The V call is TRBV2, the J call TRBJ1-4, with 8 positions matching TRBD1. The CDR3: CASSLSDRGGTNEKLFF. The CDR3 region has the DNA TGTGCCAGCAGTCTTTCTGACAGGGGTGGCACTAATGAAAAACTGTTTTTT.